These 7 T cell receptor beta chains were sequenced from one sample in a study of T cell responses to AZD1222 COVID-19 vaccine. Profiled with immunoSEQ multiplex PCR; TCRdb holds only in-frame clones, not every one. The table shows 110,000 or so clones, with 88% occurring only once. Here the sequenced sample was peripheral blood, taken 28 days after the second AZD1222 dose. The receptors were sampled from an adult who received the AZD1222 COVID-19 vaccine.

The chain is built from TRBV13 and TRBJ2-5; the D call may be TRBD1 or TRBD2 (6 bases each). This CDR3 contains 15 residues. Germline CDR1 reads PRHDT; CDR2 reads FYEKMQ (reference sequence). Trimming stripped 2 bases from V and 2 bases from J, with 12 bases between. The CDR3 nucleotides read TGTGCCAGCAGCTTAACCGGGGGCTCTCAAGAGACCCAGTACTTC. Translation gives CASSLTGGSQETQYF.

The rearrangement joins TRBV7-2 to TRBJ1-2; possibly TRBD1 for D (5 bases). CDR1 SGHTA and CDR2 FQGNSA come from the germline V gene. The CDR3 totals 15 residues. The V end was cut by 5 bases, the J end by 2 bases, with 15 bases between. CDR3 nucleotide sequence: TGTGCCAGCAGCACTCGCACGAGGGGCAACTATGGCTACACCTTC. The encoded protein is CASSTRTRGNYGYTF.

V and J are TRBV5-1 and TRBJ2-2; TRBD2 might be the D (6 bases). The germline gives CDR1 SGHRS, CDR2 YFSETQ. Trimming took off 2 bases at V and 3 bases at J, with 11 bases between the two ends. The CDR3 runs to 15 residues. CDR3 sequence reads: CASSFSRLDTGELFF. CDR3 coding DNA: TGCGCCAGCAGCTTTTCAAGACTAGACACCGGGGAGCTGTTTTTT.

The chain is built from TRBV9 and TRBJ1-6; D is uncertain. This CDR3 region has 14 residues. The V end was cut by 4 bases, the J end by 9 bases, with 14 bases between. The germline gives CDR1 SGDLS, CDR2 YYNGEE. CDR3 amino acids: CASSTDIGGSPLHF. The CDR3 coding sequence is TGTGCCAGCAGCACAGACATAGGAGGTTCACCCCTCCACTTT.

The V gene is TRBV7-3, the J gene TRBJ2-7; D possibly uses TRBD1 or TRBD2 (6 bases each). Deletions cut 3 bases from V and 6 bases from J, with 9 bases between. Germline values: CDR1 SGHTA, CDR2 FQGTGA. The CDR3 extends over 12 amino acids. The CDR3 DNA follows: TGTGCCAGCAGCTTGGGGGGCGGCGAGCAGTACTTC. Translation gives CASSLGGGEQYF. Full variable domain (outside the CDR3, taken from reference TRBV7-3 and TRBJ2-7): GAGVSQTPSNKVTEKGKYVELRCDPISGHTALYWYRQSLGQGPEFLIYFQGTGAADDSGLPNDRFFAVRPEGSVSTLKIQRTERGDSAVYLCASSLGGGEQYFGPGTRLTVT.

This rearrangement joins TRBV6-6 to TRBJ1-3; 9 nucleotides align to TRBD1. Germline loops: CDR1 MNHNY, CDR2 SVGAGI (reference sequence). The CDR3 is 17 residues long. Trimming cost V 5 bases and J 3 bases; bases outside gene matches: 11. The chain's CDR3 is CASSPPVGTGLGNTIYF. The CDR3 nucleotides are TGTGCCAGCAGTCCCCCGGTAGGGACAGGGCTTGGAAACACCATATATTTT.

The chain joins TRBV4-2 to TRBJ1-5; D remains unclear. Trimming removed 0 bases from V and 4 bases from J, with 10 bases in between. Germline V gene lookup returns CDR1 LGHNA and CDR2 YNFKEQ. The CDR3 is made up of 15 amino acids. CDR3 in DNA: TGTGCCAGCAGCCAAGATGAACAGAAGAATCAGCCCCAGCATTTT. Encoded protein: CASSQDEQKNQPQHF.